One and the same sample provided the 23 T cell receptor beta chains below, sequenced in a study of blood T cell repertoires in COVID-19. Here immunoSEQ multiplex PCR was the method, and the copy in TCRdb shows in-frame clones only, minus some. The sample consists of under 300,000 clones, 88% of them appearing once. The sequencing sample was made of peripheral blood. These receptors were collected from a middle-aged woman who had recovered from COVID-19.

This clone was found a few times. J is TRBJ1-5 and V is TRBV29-1; possibly TRBD1 for D (5 bases). The CDR3 consists of 13 residues. V lost 4 bases and J lost 0, with 7 bases in between. Germline assignment: CDR1 SQVTM and CDR2 ANQGSEA. CDR3: CSVARDSNQPQHF. The CDR3 nucleotides are TGCAGCGTTGCCAGGGATAGCAATCAGCCCCAGCATTTT.

This chain connects TRBV19 to TRBJ2-7; D is possibly TRBD2 (7 bases). The V and J ends lost 6 bases and 3 bases respectively, with 9 bases between them. Germline values: CDR1 LNHDA, CDR2 SQIVND (reference sequence). This CDR3 is 12 amino acids long. CDR3 sequence reads: CASSGGLYEQYF. DNA for the CDR3: TGTGCCAGTAGCGGGGGGCTCTACGAGCAGTACTTC.

This sequence joins TRBV7-2 and TRBJ1-2; a weak D match, TRBD1 (5 bases). The CDR3 runs to 17 residues. CDR1 is SGHTA and CDR2 is FQGNSA in the germline V gene. The V end was cut by 7 bases, the J end by 7 bases, with 28 bases between. This CDR3 reads CASTAGGYSKRLGGYTF. In DNA, the CDR3 is TGTGCCAGCACCGCCGGGGGGTATAGTAAAAGATTGGGTGGCTACACCTTC.

The V gene is TRBV15, the J gene TRBJ2-7, with 8 bases aligning to TRBD2. CDR3 size: 17 residues. The V gene's germline CDR1 is LNHNV and CDR2 YYDKDF (reference sequence). V shed 0 bases, J shed 1 base, and the junction held 8 bases outside the gene matches. CDR3 sequence: CATSRDSPGGMSYEQYF. The CDR3 DNA reads as TGTGCCACCAGCAGAGATAGTCCGGGAGGGATGTCCTACGAGCAGTACTTC.

The V call is TRBV28, the J call TRBJ2-5, with 13 bases aligning to TRBD2. With 7 bases clipped from V and 5 bases from J, the junction kept 7 bases outside the gene matches. Germline CDR1 and CDR2: MDHEN and SYDVKM. The CDR3 runs to 15 residues. The DNA for the CDR3 is TGTGCCAGCAACCTACTAGCGGGAGGGCCTGAGACCCAGTACTTC. Translation: CASNLLAGGPETQYF.

The chain employs TRBV7-2 and TRBJ2-7, with 7 bases lining up with TRBD2. The CDR3 sequence is 14 residues long. The germline CDR1 and CDR2 sequences are SGHTA and FQGNSA. V shed 7 bases, J shed 0 bases, and the junction held 6 bases outside the gene matches. CDR3 nucleotides: TGTGCCAGCAACGTGGCTAGCGGCTCCTACGAGCAGTACTTC. Translating gives CASNVASGSYEQYF.

This clone has just a few counts. The CDR3 loop reads CASSLGLAGTYNEQFF. CDR3 in DNA: TGTGCCAGCAGCTTAGGACTAGCGGGGACCTACAATGAGCAGTTCTTC. The rearrangement joins TRBV7-9 to TRBJ2-1; TRBD2 matches 11 bases. The CDR3 is 16 residues long. CDR1 and CDR2 from the germline V gene are SEHNR and FQNEAQ (reference sequence). The trim removed 1 base at V and 2 bases at J, leaving 1 base unmatched.

The rearrangement links TRBV18 to TRBJ2-1; D perhaps matches TRBD2 (5 bases). The CDR3 sequence is 16 residues long. V shed 2 bases and J shed 0 bases, with 11 bases lying between them. Looked up from germline, CDR1 is KGHSH and CDR2 is LQKENI. The CDR3 nucleotides read TGTGCCAGCTCACCAGGGGTGGGGAGCTCCTACAATGAGCAGTTCTTC. Translation gives CASSPGVGSSYNEQFF.

Comments on this clone: Sequence at one end of the junction differs from germline and may be a read error. The rearrangement joins TRBV29-1 to TRBJ1-1; D remains ambiguous. The CDR3 contains 10 residues. Looked up from germline, CDR1 is SQVTM and CDR2 is ANQGSEA. The CDR3 DNA reads as TGCAGCGTGGAAAAGGTGATTTGGGCTTTT. Amino acid sequence: CSVEKVIWAF.

The gene calls are TRBV21-1 and TRBJ1-5. TRBV21-1 has pseudogene status. CDR3 size: 17 residues. CDR3 DNA: TGTGCCAGCAGTTCCAAGTGGGGGGTTTCGAGCAATCAGCCCCAGCATTTT. Amino acid sequence: CASSSKWGVSSNQPQHF.

The chain couples TRBV30 to TRBJ2-4; D may be TRBD1 (6 bases). The V end was cut by 2 bases, the J end by 7 bases, with 15 bases between. Germline V gene sequence: CDR1 GTSNPN, CDR2 SVGIG (reference sequence). There are 14 residues in the CDR3. This CDR3 is CAWSLGASRNIQYF. In nucleotides, the CDR3 is TGTGCCTGGAGTCTGGGGGCCTCCCGGAACATTCAGTACTTC.

The rearrangement uses TRBV29-1 and TRBJ1-5; TRBD1 is a possible D gene (5 bases). The CDR3 sequence is 13 residues long. Per the germline V gene, CDR1 is SQVTM and CDR2 is ANQGSEA. V was pared by 3 bases and J by 2 bases, with 8 bases between. The CDR3 DNA is TGCAGCGTTGAGGGGGGAGGCAATCAGCCCCAGCATTTT. It is translated as CSVEGGGNQPQHF.

CDR3 in amino acids: CATSDLQGTSGLSYNEQFF. DNA of the CDR3: TGTGCCACCAGTGATTTGCAGGGGACTAGCGGGTTATCCTACAATGAGCAGTTCTTC. The chain uses TRBV24-1 and TRBJ2-1, with 12 positions matching TRBD2. Germline CDR1 KGHDR, CDR2 SFDVKD. With 0 bases clipped from V and 1 base from J, the junction kept 6 bases outside the gene matches. The CDR3 spans 19 residues.

CDR3 sequence: CASSSGVAGTNEQFF. DNA of the CDR3: TGTGCCAGCAGCTCCGGGGTAGCGGGGACCAATGAGCAGTTCTTC. The rearrangement links TRBV27 to TRBJ2-1; 8 bases are shared with TRBD2. The length of the CDR3 is 15 residues. Germline-derived CDR1 and CDR2 are MNHEY and SMNVEV (reference sequence). With V trimmed by 6 bases and J by 6 bases, 10 bases remained unmatched.

The CDR3: CASSPGWGRGSPLHF. DNA of the CDR3: TGTGCCAGCAGCCCAGGGTGGGGGAGGGGTTCACCCCTCCACTTT. The V and J genes are TRBV11-2 and TRBJ1-6; TRBD1 might be the D (5 bases). Germline-derived CDR1 and CDR2 are SGHAT and FQNNGV. The CDR3 runs to 15 residues. The V end was cut by 5 bases, the J end by 9 bases, with 17 bases between. Full variable domain (remainder filled in from reference TRBV11-2 and TRBJ1-6): EAGVAQSPRYKIIEKRQSVAFWCNPISGHATLYWYQQILGQGPKLLIQFQNNGVVDDSQLPKDRFSAERLKGVDSTLKIQPAKLEDSAVYLCASSPGWGRGSPLHFGNGTRLTVT.

The chain combines TRBV29-1 with TRBJ1-1; D might be TRBD1 (5 bases). Looked up from germline, CDR1 is SQVTM and CDR2 is ANQGSEA. The CDR3 has 13 amino acids. The V gene lost 7 bases and the J gene lost 5 bases, with 17 bases spanning the gap. CDR3 coding DNA: TGCAGCGCCCAGGCGGGTCGGGGGACTGAAGCTTTCTTT. Translating it yields CSAQAGRGTEAFF.

The V and J genes are TRBV18 and TRBJ1-5, with TRBD1 identical over 7 bases. The germline CDR1 and CDR2 sequences are KGHSH and LQKENI. V shed 8 bases, J shed 1 base, and the junction held 11 bases outside the gene matches. The CDR3 is made up of 16 amino acids. The CDR3 reads CASTPGDSGSNQPQHF. CDR3 nucleotides: TGTGCCAGCACCCCGGGGGACAGCGGCAGCAATCAGCCCCAGCATTTT.

The V and J genes are TRBV3-1 (or the pseudogene TRBV3-2) and TRBJ2-7; D call uncertain. Trimming removed 1 base at V and 5 bases at J, with 9 bases between. The CDR3 consists of 13 residues. Per the germline V gene, CDR1 is LGHDT and CDR2 is YNNKEL (reference sequence). The CDR3 nucleotides read TGTGCCAGCAGCCAAGTCGGCGCGGACGAGCAGTACTTC. This translates into CASSQVGADEQYF.

This rearrangement joins TRBV29-1 to TRBJ2-7, with 8 positions matching TRBD1. The CDR3 length is 14 residues. CDR1 and CDR2 (germline): SQVTM, ANQGSEA. Trimming took 4 bases from V and 2 from J; bases not matched to a gene: 7. The CDR3 here is CSVGPRTGPYEQYF. CDR3 DNA sequence: TGCAGCGTTGGCCCCCGGACAGGGCCCTACGAGCAGTACTTC.

The genes are TRBV7-2 and TRBJ2-1; the match to TRBD2 covers 7 bases. This CDR3 has 12 amino acids. V trimming: 1 base; J trimming: 10 bases; junction bases outside the gene matches: 1. Germline V gene data show CDR1 as SGHTA and CDR2 as FQGNSA. As DNA, the CDR3 is TGTGCCAGCAGCTTAGGGCGGGAGGAGCAGTTCTTC. Its protein is CASSLGREEQFF.

The gene calls are TRBV14 and TRBJ2-5; D ambiguous. Germline V gene lookup returns CDR1 SGHDN and CDR2 FVKESK. V dropped 1 base and J dropped 7 bases, with 10 bases sitting between them. The CDR3 extends over 13 amino acids. Here the CDR3 reads CASSQGPLRTQYF. The DNA of the CDR3 is TGTGCCAGCAGCCAAGGCCCCTTGCGGACCCAGTACTTC.

The chain links TRBV5-1 to TRBJ1-6; a possible D gene is TRBD1 (5 bases). V was clipped by 3 bases and J by 9 bases, with 16 bases between them. The germline CDR1 and CDR2 sequences are SGHRS and YFSETQ. The CDR3 is made up of 15 amino acids. The CDR3 DNA reads TGCGCCAGCAGCTATGGGGCCCGAGGCGGTTCACCCCTCCACTTT. Protein product: CASSYGARGGSPLHF.

The chain has TRBV19 and TRBJ1-1; 8 bases agree with TRBD1. Germline trimming cut 5 bases from V and 0 bases from J; bases unmatched to any gene: 8. Germline CDR1 is LNHDA and CDR2 is SQIVND (reference sequence). The CDR3 loop spans 16 amino acids. The CDR3 DNA reads as TGTGCCAGTAGTGATCAGGGGGCGGCGATGAACACTGAAGCTTTCTTT. Translating gives CASSDQGAAMNTEAFF.